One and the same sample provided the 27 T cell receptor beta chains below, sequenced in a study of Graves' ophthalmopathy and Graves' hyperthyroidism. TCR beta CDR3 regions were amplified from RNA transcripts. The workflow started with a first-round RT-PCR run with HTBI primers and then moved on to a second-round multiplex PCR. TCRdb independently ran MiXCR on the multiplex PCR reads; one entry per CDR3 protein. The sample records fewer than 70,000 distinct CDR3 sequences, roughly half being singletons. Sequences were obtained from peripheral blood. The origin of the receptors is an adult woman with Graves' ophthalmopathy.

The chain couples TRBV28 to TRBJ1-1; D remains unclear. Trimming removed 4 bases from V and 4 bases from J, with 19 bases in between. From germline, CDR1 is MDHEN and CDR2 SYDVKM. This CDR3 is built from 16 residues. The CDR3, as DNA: TGTGCCAGCAGTTCCCCGACAAGGTCCTACTTCACTGAAGCTTTCTTT. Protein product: CASSSPTRSYFTEAFF.

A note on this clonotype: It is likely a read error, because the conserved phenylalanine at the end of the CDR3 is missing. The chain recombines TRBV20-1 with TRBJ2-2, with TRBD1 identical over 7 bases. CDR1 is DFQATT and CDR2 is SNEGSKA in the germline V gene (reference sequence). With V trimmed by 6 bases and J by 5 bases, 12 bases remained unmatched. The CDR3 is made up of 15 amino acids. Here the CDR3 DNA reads TGCAGTGCATACCCTCCGGGACAGCGTACCGGGGAGCTGTTTTCT. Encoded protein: CSAYPPGQRTGELFS.

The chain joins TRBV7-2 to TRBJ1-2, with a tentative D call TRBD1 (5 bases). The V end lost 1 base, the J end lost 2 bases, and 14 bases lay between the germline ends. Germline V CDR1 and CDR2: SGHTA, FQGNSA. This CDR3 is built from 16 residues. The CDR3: CASSLVAAGLNYGYTF. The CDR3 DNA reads TGTGCCAGCAGCTTAGTAGCCGCGGGGCTGAACTATGGCTACACCTTC.

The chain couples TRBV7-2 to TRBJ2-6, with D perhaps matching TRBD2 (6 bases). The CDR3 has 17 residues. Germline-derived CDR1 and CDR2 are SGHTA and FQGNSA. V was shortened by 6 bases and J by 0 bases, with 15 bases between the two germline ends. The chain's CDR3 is CASSFIFGGSGANVLTF. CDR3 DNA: TGTGCCAGCAGTTTCATTTTCGGGGGCTCTGGGGCCAACGTCCTGACTTTC.

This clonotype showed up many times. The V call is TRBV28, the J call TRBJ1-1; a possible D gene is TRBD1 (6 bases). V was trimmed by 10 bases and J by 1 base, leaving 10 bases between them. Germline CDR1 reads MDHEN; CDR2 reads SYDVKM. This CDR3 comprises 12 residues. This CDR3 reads CATYRANTEAFF. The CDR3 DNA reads TGTGCCACTTACAGGGCGAACACTGAAGCTTTCTTT.

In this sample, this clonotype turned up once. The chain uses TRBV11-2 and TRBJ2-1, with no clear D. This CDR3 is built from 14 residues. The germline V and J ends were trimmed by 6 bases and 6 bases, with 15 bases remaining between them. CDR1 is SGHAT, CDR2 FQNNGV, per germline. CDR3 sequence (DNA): TGTGCCAGCAGGCCCACCCGCGTCGTCAATGAGCAGTTCTTC. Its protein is CASRPTRVVNEQFF.

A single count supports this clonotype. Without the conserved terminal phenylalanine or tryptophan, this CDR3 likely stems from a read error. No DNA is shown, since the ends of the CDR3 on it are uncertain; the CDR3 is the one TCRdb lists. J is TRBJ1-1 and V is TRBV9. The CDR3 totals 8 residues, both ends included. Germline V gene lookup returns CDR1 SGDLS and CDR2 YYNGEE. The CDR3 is CASSVSCS.

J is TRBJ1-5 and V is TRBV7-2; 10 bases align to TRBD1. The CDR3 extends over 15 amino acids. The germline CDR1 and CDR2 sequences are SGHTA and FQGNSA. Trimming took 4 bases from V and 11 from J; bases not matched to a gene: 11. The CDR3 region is CASSYSGTGDETQHF. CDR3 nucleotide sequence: TGTGCCAGCAGCTATTCCGGGACAGGGGACGAGACCCAGCATTTT.

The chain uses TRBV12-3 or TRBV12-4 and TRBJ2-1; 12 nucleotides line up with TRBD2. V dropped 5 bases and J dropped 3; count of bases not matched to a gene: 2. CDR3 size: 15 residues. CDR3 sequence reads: CASSPSGRVYNEQFF. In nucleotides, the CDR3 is TGTGCCAGCAGTCCTAGCGGGAGGGTCTACAATGAGCAGTTCTTC.

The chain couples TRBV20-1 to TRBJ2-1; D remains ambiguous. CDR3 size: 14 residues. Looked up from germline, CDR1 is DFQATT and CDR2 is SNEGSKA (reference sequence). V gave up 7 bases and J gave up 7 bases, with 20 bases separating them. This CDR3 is CSGRSSGKVNEQFF. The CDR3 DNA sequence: TGCAGTGGAAGGAGCTCTGGAAAAGTGAATGAGCAGTTCTTC.

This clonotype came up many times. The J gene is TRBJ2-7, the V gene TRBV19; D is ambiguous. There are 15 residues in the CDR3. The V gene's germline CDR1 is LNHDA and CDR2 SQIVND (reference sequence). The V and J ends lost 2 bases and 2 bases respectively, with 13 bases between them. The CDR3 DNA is TGTGCCAGTAGTATATCCCCGGACCCTACCTACGAGCAGTACTTC. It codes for CASSISPDPTYEQYF.

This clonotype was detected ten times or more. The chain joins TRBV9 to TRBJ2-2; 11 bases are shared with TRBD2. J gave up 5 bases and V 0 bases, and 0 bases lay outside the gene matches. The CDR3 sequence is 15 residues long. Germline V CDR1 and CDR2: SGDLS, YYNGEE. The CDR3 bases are TGTGCCAGCAGCGTAGGACTAGCGGGAACCGGGGAGCTGTTTTTT. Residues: CASSVGLAGTGELFF. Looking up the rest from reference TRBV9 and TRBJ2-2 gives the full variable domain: DSGVTQTPKHLITATGQRVTLRCSPRSGDLSVYWYQQSLDQGLQFLIQYYNGEERAKGNILERFSAQQFPDLHSELNLSSLELGDSALYFCASSVGLAGTGELFFGEGSRLTVL.

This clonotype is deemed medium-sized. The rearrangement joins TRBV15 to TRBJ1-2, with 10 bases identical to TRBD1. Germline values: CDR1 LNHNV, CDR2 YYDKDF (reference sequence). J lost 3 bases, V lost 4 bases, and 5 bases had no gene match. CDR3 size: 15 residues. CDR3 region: CATSTGQGRDYGYTF. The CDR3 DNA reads TGTGCCACCAGCACGGGACAGGGGAGGGACTATGGCTACACCTTC.

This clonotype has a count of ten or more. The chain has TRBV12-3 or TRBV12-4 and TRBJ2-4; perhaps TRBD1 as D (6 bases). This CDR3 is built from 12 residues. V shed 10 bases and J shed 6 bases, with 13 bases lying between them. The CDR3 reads CATSVGGNIQYF. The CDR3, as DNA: TGTGCCACGTCGGTAGGGGGAAACATTCAGTACTTC.

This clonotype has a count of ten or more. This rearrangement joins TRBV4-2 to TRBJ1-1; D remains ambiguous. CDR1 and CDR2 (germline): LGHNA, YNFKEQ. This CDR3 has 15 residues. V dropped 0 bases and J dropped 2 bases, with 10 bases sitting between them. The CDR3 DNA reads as TGTGCCAGCAGCCAAGACCCACCCCTTAACACTGAAGCTTTCTTT. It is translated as CASSQDPPLNTEAFF.

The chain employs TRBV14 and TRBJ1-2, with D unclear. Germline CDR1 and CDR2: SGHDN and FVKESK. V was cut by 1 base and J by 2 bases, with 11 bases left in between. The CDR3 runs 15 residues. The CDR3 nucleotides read TGTGCCAGCAGCCAAGCCGGCAGTCTAAACTATGGCTACACCTTC. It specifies CASSQAGSLNYGYTF.

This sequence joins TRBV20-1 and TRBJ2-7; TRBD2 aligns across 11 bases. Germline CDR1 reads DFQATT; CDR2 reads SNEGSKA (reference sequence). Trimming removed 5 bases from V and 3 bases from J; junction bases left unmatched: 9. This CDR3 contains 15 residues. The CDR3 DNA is TGCAGTGCTCCCTCCGGGACTAGCGGATACTACGAGCAGTACTTC. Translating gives CSAPSGTSGYYEQYF.

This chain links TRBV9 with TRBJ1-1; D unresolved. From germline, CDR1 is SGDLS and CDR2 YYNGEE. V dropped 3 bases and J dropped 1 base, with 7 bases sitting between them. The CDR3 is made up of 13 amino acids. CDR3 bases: TGTGCCAGCAGCGCCCTAGGGAACACTGAAGCTTTCTTT. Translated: CASSALGNTEAFF.

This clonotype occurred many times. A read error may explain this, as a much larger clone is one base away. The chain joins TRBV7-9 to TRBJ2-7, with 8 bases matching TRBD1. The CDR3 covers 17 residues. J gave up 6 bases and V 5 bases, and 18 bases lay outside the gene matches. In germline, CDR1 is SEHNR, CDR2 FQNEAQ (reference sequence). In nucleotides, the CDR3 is TGTGCCAGCAGCCCCCCCCCCAGGGGGCGCGGAGTGAGCGAGCAGTACTTC. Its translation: CASSPPPRGRGVSEQYF. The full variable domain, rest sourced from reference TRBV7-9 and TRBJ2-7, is DTGVSQNPRHKITKRGQNVTFRCDPISEHNRLYWYRQTLGQGPEFLTYFQNEAQLEKSRLLSDRFSAERPKGSFSTLEIQRTEQGDSAMYLCASSPPPRGRGVSEQYFGPGTRLTVT.

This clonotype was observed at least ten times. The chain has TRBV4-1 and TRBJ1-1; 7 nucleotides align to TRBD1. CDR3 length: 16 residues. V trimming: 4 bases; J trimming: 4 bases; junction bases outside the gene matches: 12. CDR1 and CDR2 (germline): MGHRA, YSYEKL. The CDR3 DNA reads TGCGCCAGCAGCCCGCTCAGGGGGGAAGGGATCACTGAAGCTTTCTTT. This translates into CASSPLRGEGITEAFF.

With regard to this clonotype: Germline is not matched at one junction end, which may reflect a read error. CDR3 residues: CASSLAAGESYEQFF. CDR3 coding DNA: TGTGCTAGCAGCTTAGCGGCGGGAGAAAGCTATGAGCAGTTCTTC. This chain joins TRBV7-7 and TRBJ2-1, with 7 bases that match TRBD2. The CDR3 is 15 amino acids. CDR1 SSHAT and CDR2 FNYEAQ come from the germline V gene (reference sequence).

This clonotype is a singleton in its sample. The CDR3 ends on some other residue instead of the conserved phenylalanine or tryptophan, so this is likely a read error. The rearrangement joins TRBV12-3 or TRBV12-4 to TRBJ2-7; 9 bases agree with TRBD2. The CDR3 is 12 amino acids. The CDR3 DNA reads TGTGCGGGGACGGCGGGGGGGTACGAGCAGTACCTC. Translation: CAGTAGGYEQYL.

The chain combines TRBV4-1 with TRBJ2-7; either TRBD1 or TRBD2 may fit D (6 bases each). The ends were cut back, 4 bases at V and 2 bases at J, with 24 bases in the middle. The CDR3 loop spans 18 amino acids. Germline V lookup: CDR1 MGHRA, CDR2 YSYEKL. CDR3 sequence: CASSRLWGAAGHPYEQYF. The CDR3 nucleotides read TGCGCCAGCAGCCGCCTCTGGGGGGCAGCGGGCCATCCCTACGAGCAGTACTTC.

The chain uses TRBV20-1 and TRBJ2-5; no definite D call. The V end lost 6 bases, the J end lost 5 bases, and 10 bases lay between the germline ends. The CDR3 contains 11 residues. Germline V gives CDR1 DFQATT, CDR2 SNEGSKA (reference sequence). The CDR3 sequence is CSASLRETQYF. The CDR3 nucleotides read TGCAGTGCCAGTTTGCGGGAGACCCAGTACTTC.

In nucleotides, the CDR3 is TGCAGCAGTTGGAGTAGCGAGCAGTACTTC. Residues: CSSWSSEQYF. The J gene is TRBJ2-7, the V gene TRBV29-1; D uncertain. This CDR3 is 10 amino acids long. Germline CDR1 is SQVTM and CDR2 is ANQGSEA. Trimming pared 8 bases from V and 6 bases from J, leaving 11 bases between.

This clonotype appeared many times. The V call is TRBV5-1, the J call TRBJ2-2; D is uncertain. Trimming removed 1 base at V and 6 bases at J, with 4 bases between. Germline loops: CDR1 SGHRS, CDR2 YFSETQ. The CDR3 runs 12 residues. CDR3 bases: TGCGCCAGCAGCTTGAGTCCCGGGGAGCTGTTTTTT. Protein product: CASSLSPGELFF.

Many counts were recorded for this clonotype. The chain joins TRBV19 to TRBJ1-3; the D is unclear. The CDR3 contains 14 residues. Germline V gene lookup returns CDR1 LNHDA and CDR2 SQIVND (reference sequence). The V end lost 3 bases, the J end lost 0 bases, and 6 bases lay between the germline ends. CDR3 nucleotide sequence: TGTGCCAGTAGTATTGGAGGCTCTGGAAACACCATATATTTT. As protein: CASSIGGSGNTIYF.